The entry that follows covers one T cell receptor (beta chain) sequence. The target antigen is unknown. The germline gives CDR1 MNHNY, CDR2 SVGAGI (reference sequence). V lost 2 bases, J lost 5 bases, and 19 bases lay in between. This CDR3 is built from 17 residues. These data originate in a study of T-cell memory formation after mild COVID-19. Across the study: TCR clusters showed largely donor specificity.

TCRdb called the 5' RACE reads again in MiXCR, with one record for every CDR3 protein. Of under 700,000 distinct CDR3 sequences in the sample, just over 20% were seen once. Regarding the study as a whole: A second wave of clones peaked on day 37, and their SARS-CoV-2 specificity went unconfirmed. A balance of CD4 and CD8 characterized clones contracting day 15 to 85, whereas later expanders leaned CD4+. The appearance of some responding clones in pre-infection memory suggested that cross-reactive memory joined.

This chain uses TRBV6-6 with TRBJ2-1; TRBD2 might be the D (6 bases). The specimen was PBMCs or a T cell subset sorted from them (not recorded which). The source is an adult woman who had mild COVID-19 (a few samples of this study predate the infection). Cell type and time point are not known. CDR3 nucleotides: TGTGCCAGCAGTTACGACCGTCCGGGAGTAGCGAACAATGAGCAGTTCTTC. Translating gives CASSYDRPGVANNEQFF.